This is a list of T cell receptor beta chains from one sample in a study of blood T cell repertoires in COVID-19. Data came from immunoSEQ multiplex PCR; TCRdb stores just in-frame clones and leaves some out. The repertoire consists of around 250,000 clones, with around 87% occurring once and the leading ten covering roughly 1.6%. Sequenced material: PBMCs or T cells enriched from blood (not recorded which). The receptors come from a woman between 50 and 59 years old who had recovered from COVID-19. Both conserved end residues are part of each CDR3. A D gene is named only where the DNA matches it firmly. Clone sizes are given selectively: once, few, many, or a class where the clone is expanded.

>.|TRBV11-3|TRBJ1-1|.
TGTGCCAGCAGCTTCACTCTGAACACTGAAGCTTTCTTT
CASSFTLNTEAFF
>TRBD2|TRBV5-6|TRBJ2-7|.
TGTGCCAGCAGCGTCCCGGGAGGGGCCTACGAGCAGTACTTC
CASSVPGGAYEQYF
>.|TRBV19|TRBJ1-5|once
TGTGCCAGTAGTGTGGGGCCTCAGCCCCAGCATTTT
CASSVGPQPQHF
>TRBD2|TRBV10-3|TRBJ2-5|.
TGTGCCGCGCAGCCGGGACTAGCGGACCAAGAGACCCAGTACTTC
CAAQPGLADQETQYF
>.|TRBV19|TRBJ2-7|few
TGTGCCAGTAGGATATCCCTAAGATACGGCGAGCAGTACTTC
CASRISLRYGEQYF
>.|TRBV4-1|TRBJ2-1|.
TGCGCCAGCAGCCAAGCCTCCGTACCCACTCTTAACAATGAGCAGTTCTTC
CASSQASVPTLNNEQFF
>.|TRBV29-1|TRBJ1-1|.
TGCAGCGTTGAAGAACAGCCGAACACTGAAGCTTTCTTT
CSVEEQPNTEAFF
>.|TRBV3-1/TRBV3-2|TRBJ2-2|.
TGTGCCAGCAGCCAAGATGGCGGGCGAACGCCGAACACCGGGGAGCTGTTTTTT
CASSQDGGRTPNTGELFF
>TRBD1|TRBV28|TRBJ1-5|.
TGTGCCAGCAGTTATGACAGGGGAGGCAATCAGCCCCAGCATTTT
CASSYDRGGNQPQHF
>.|TRBV30|TRBJ2-5|.
TGTGCCTGGAGTCTCGACAACTCGAAAGAGACCCAGTACTTC
CAWSLDNSKETQYF
>TRBD1|TRBV28|TRBJ2-7|.
TGTGCCAGCAGCCCCGGAGGACAGGGGGTGTACGAGCAGTACTTC
CASSPGGQGVYEQYF
>.|TRBV27|TRBJ1-2|.
TGTGCCAGCAGTGTGGACAGATACAATAACTATGGCTACACCTTC
CASSVDRYNNYGYTF
>.|TRBV19|TRBJ1-6|.
TGTGCCAGTAGTATAGCCACTAAGAATTCACCCCTCCACTTT
CASSIATKNSPLHF
>TRBD1|TRBV15|TRBJ1-6|.
TGTGCCACCAGCAGGGACAGGGGTGCCTATAATTCACCCCTCCACTTT
CATSRDRGAYNSPLHF
>.|TRBV12-3/TRBV12-4|TRBJ2-5|.
TGTGCCAGCAGCCTCTCAGTTGAGACCCAGTACTTC
CASSLSVETQYF